The entry below describes one T cell receptor (beta chain). What it binds is not known. The repertoire was sequenced with immunoSEQ multiplex PCR; TCRdb's copy has only in-frame clones and lacks some. In the table there are under 100,000 clones, roughly 88% of which are singletons. These data come from a study of radiation and T cells in renal cell carcinoma. Study-wide results and caveats: Top tumor clonotypes rose in blood 2 weeks post-radiation, then contracted.

The CDR3 runs 14 residues. After removal of 5 bases from V and 5 bases from J, the junction contained 8 bases not matched to a gene. Per germline, CDR1 SGHRS and CDR2 YFSETQ. Time point indicated: blood 4 weeks post-SBRT, at nephrectomy. Treatment of the sample: 15 Gy SBRT to primary tumor, nephrectomy 4 weeks later. This specimen was blood, taken from a patient whose treatment included radiotherapy and nephrectomy. The chain employs TRBV5-1 and TRBJ2-5, with 8 bases matching TRBD1. The sequence came from a man aged 55 to 70 with renal cell carcinoma. For the CDR3, the DNA is TGCGCCAGCAGAGCAGGGGGCGTTCGGGAGACCCAGTACTTC. It is translated as CASRAGGVRETQYF.